The text below deals with one TCR beta chain. Its cognate antigen is unknown. The junction shows a germline mismatch at one end, possibly a read error. Germline CDR1 is KGHSH and CDR2 is LQKENI. This CDR3 has 16 amino acids. The data derive from a study of early T cells in non-severe SARS-CoV-2 infection. Study-level information: Unpaired chains resulted from sequencing bulk RNA of unsorted whole blood. Points from the study as a whole: Lookups in VDJdb leaned toward anti-spike CD8 responses and missed private and CD4 specificities.

Each CDR3 protein is one row after TCRdb ran MiXCR on the 5' RACE reads. The sample includes about 80,000 distinct CDR3 sequences, over 9% of them seen just once. The sequence was obtained from an adult who was a healthcare worker with PCR-confirmed SARS-CoV-2 infection or an uninfected control (not recorded which). The genes are TRBV18 and TRBJ1-3, with no clear D. The sample consisted of whole blood. The CDR3 nucleotides read TGTGCCAGCTCGCGGATACGCCCTGCTTCTGAAAACACCATATATTTT. This gives the protein CASSRIRPASENTIYF.